The TCR beta chain described here comes from a study of shared clonotypes between healthy human individuals. The V segment lost 0 bases and the J segment 1 base; nucleotides outside the gene matches: 8. Germline-derived CDR1 and CDR2 are MNHNS and SASEGT. The CDR3 totals 17 residues. Produced via immunoSEQ multiplex PCR; TCRdb's table is partial and in-frame only. The repertoire has a few hundred thousand clones, over 75% of them found once; the top ten carry under 20%. CCR7-negative CD45RA+ TemRA cells were pooled with CD45RO+ cells for CD8 memory. The sequenced sample was memory CD8+ T cells sorted from blood. Subset given: CD45RO+ cells pooled with CCR7-negative TemRA cells. The TCR originated in a man aged 18 to 29 in good health. The rearrangement joins TRBV6-1 to TRBJ2-5, with 7 positions matching TRBD1. The CDR3 DNA reads as TGTGCCAGCAGTGAAGCGGGACAGTTAAGATCCCAAGAGACCCAGTACTTC. This gives the protein CASSEAGQLRSQETQYF.